This entry concerns a single T cell receptor (beta chain). Its cognate antigen is unknown. Vbeta (60) and Jbeta (13) primers were used in the PCR. Sequenced by immunoSEQ multiplex PCR; TCRdb stores in-frame clones only, minus some. Of more than 85,000 clones in the sample, approximately 76% were seen once. This entry comes from a study of cytomegalovirus exposure and HLA in healthy donors. Study-wide findings and caveats: Association of a missense DCLRE1C variant with TCR beta V- and J-gene trimming was reported in a later analysis. Accurate HLA-A and HLA-B prediction from TCR beta sequences was reported for most subjects.

The CDR3 sequence is 12 residues long. V lost 5 bases and J lost 3; bases outside the gene matches: 1. CDR1 is SGHRS, CDR2 YFSETQ, per germline. Sequencing input: PBMCs. The receptor was isolated from a man aged 40-49 years in good health and CMV-seronegative. The chain employs TRBV5-1 and TRBJ2-7; 8 nucleotides agree with TRBD2. CDR3 DNA sequence: TGCGCCAGCAGTGCGGGGGGCTACGAGCAGTACTTC. This translates into CASSAGGYEQYF.